This T cell receptor beta chain was observed in a study of OX40 agonist ivuxolimab in advanced cancers. Germline assignment: CDR1 SGHDT and CDR2 YYEEEE. The CDR3 length is 13 residues. The V gene lost 4 bases and the J gene lost 8 bases, with 15 bases spanning the gap. Sequencing used immunoSEQ multiplex PCR; TCRdb keeps in-frame clones, though not all of them. The sample lists about 76,000 clones; approximately 83% were seen once. The genes are TRBV5-6 and TRBJ1-1; D is possibly TRBD1 (6 bases). The sequence was obtained from an adult with an advanced solid tumor such as melanoma, head and neck, liver or kidney cancer. The material sequenced was CD4+ or CD8+ T cells sorted from blood, taken in a trial of the OX40 agonist ivuxolimab. This CDR3 is CASSPPRDNEAFF. The CDR3 bases are TGTGCCAGCAGCCCCCCCCGGGACAACGAAGCTTTCTTT. The full variable domain, rest sourced from reference TRBV5-6 and TRBJ1-1, is DAGVTQSPTHLIKTRGQQVTLRCSPKSGHDTVSWYQQALGQGPQFIFQYYEEEERQRGNFPDRFSGHQFPNYSSELNVNALLLGDSALYLCASSPPRDNEAFFGQGTRLTVV.